This TCR beta chain derives from a study of breast tumors, draining lymph nodes, adjacent tissues. This clonotype was observed at least ten times. Antigen specificity is unknown. Study outcomes and limitations: Tumor and nontumor repertoires were significantly more similar in luminal-like than in basal-like breast cancer. That most tumor T cells come from lymph nodes remained unproven. Compared with lymph nodes, tumors were less diverse; compared with nontumor tissue, more. Most tumor T cells seemingly derive from lymph node, then expand in tumor.

From the multiplex PCR reads, TCRdb called clonotypes with MiXCR, one entry per CDR3 protein. The table has about 66,000 distinct CDR3 sequences, approximately 45% seen once. CDR3 length: 13 amino acids. V dropped 6 bases and J dropped 7 bases, with 15 bases sitting between them. Germline assignment: CDR1 MNHEY and CDR2 SVGAGI. The source material was breast tumor tissue. The J gene is TRBJ1-1, the V gene TRBV6-5; TRBD1 might be the D (5 bases). The sequence was collected from a female donor with breast cancer. Some clones in this sample may be carry-over from other donors' samples. CDR3 protein: CASRETVLNEAFF. The CDR3 DNA reads as TGTGCCAGCAGGGAGACAGTCCTAAATGAAGCTTTCTTT.